This entry lists 10 T cell receptor beta chains sequenced from one sample in a study of early T cells in non-severe SARS-CoV-2 infection. TCRdb reprocessed the 5' RACE reads via MiXCR and lists one record per CDR3 protein. This sample yields around 89,000 distinct CDR3 sequences, of which about 14% are seen a single time; around 0.58% belongs to the top ten. Sequenced input: whole blood. Source of these receptors: an adult who was a healthcare worker with PCR-confirmed SARS-CoV-2 infection or an uninfected control (not recorded which).

This clonotype was counted only a few times. The rearrangement joins TRBV10-1 to TRBJ1-6; maybe TRBD1 (5 bases). The germline V and J ends were trimmed by 4 bases and 10 bases, with 14 bases remaining between them. The CDR3 consists of 14 residues. Germline CDR1 and CDR2: WNHNN and SYGVQD (reference sequence). The CDR3 bases are TGCGCCAGCAGTGCCCAGGGAGGACGATCACCCCTCCACTTT. Residues: CASSAQGGRSPLHF.

The table lists this clonotype with a few counts. The chain is built from TRBV2 and TRBJ2-2; the match to TRBD2 covers 7 bases. The CDR3 loop spans 12 amino acids. Per the germline V gene, CDR1 is SNHLY and CDR2 is FYNNEI. J lost 8 bases, V lost 6 bases, and 3 bases had no gene match. The CDR3 sequence: CASRRERGELFF. CDR3 DNA sequence: TGTGCCAGCAGGCGGGAGAGGGGGGAGCTGTTTTTT.

This chain connects TRBV11-2 to TRBJ2-3; TRBD2 matches 10 bases. From germline, CDR1 is SGHAT and CDR2 FQNNGV. The CDR3 extends over 18 amino acids. Unmatched junction bases numbered 13, after V lost 5 bases and J lost 2 bases. The CDR3 sequence is CASSTVRLAGVTTDTQYF. For the CDR3, the DNA is TGTGCCAGCAGCACCGTTCGGCTAGCGGGGGTAACCACAGATACGCAGTATTTT.

This clonotype was detected a few times. The V gene is TRBV12-3 or TRBV12-4, the J gene TRBJ1-5, with 7 bases lining up with TRBD1. The CDR3 is 14 residues long. The V segment lost 2 bases and the J segment 6 bases; nucleotides outside the gene matches: 4. Here the CDR3 DNA reads TGTGCCAGCAGTTTAAACAGGGGCGGTCAGCCCCAGCATTTT. Translated: CASSLNRGGQPQHF.

The table lists this clonotype with a few counts. The chain carries TRBV11-3 and TRBJ2-1, with 15 bases fitting TRBD2. CDR1 SGHNT and CDR2 YENEEA come from the germline V gene. The CDR3 runs to 15 residues. V shed 3 bases, J shed 9 bases, and the junction held 3 bases outside the gene matches. The CDR3 DNA sequence: TGTGCCAGCAGCTTCGGACTAGCGGGGGGGTTTGAGCAGTTCTTC. It specifies CASSFGLAGGFEQFF.

This clonotype has only a few counts. V gene TRBV5-1 combines with J gene TRBJ2-7; TRBD1 agrees at 10 bases. Germline CDR1 is SGHRS and CDR2 is YFSETQ. V shed 10 bases, J shed 6 bases, and the junction held 7 bases outside the gene matches. CDR3 length equals 12 residues. The CDR3 loop reads CARPTGGGEQYV. The CDR3 nucleotides are TGCGCCCGACCGACAGGGGGCGGCGAGCAGTACGTC.

This sequence joins TRBV7-3 and TRBJ2-3; no reliable D call. Germline values: CDR1 SGHTA, CDR2 FQGTGA. V was trimmed by 0 bases and J by 0 bases, leaving 10 bases between them. The CDR3 contains 16 residues. The CDR3 sequence is CASSLTGSPSTDTQYF. The CDR3 nucleotides are TGTGCCAGCAGCTTAACGGGGTCCCCCAGCACAGATACGCAGTATTTT. The complete variable domain, with remaining parts taken from reference TRBV7-3 and TRBJ2-3, reads GAGVSQTPSNKVTEKGKYVELRCDPISGHTALYWYRQSLGQGPEFLIYFQGTGAADDSGLPNDRFFAVRPEGSVSTLKIQRTERGDSAVYLCASSLTGSPSTDTQYFGPGTRLTVL.

V and J are TRBV5-5 and TRBJ1-1; 8 bases are shared with TRBD1. V was pared by 0 bases and J by 7 bases, with 11 bases of the junction left unmatched. Germline CDR1 is SGHKS and CDR2 is YYEKEE (reference sequence). There are 16 residues in the CDR3. The CDR3 region is CASSLDPDRVKLEAFF. The CDR3 nucleotides read TGTGCCAGCAGCTTGGATCCGGACAGGGTTAAACTTGAAGCTTTCTTT.

In its sample, this clonotype was seen a few times. The rearrangement uses TRBV25-1 and TRBJ1-2; TRBD1 matches 10 bases. Germline CDR1 is MGHDK and CDR2 is SYGVNS. This CDR3 spans 14 amino acids. V lost 3 bases to trimming and J lost 5 bases; unmatched junction nucleotides: 3. Here the CDR3 DNA reads TGTGCCAGCAGTGAGGGACAGGGGAGGTATGGCTACACCTTC. Translating it yields CASSEGQGRYGYTF.

This clonotype was seen more than once but under ten times. This chain uses TRBV6-6 with TRBJ2-1; 10 nucleotides agree with TRBD2. Trimming took 9 bases from V and 7 from J; bases not matched to a gene: 12. The CDR3 is 15 amino acids. Germline values: CDR1 MNHNY, CDR2 SVGAGI (reference sequence). This CDR3 is CASSEGLARGNEQFF. Here the CDR3 DNA reads TGTGCCAGTTCGGAGGGACTAGCGCGTGGAAATGAGCAGTTCTTC.